The next 29 T cell receptor beta chains were all read from a single sample in a study of cytomegalovirus exposure and HLA in healthy donors. The PCR used 60 Vbeta and 13 Jbeta primers. Produced via immunoSEQ multiplex PCR; TCRdb's table is partial and in-frame only. The sample contains roughly 110,000 clones, around three quarters of which appear only once. The specimen sequenced was PBMCs. These receptors all come from a young woman in good health and CMV-seropositive.

This clone has a handful of counts. The V call is TRBV27, the J call TRBJ2-2, with 7 bases fitting TRBD1. The V and J ends lost 6 bases and 3 bases, in that order; junction bases with no gene match: 10. The CDR3 covers 16 residues. Germline assignment: CDR1 MNHEY and CDR2 SMNVEV (reference sequence). CDR3 protein: CASSQSSGQYTGELFF. Written as DNA, the CDR3 is TGTGCCAGCAGCCAAAGTTCGGGACAGTACACCGGGGAGCTGTTTTTT.

The rearrangement links TRBV9 to TRBJ2-1, with D possibly matching TRBD2 (6 bases). Looked up from germline, CDR1 is SGDLS and CDR2 is YYNGEE. The CDR3 totals 13 residues. The V gene lost 3 bases and the J gene lost 6 bases, with 10 bases spanning the gap. The CDR3 DNA reads as TGTGCCAGCAGCGAGAGGGACTCCAATGAGCAGTTCTTC. Protein: CASSERDSNEQFF.

The chain links TRBV5-1 to TRBJ2-7; D is uncertain. Trimming stripped 0 bases from V and 0 bases from J, with 7 bases between. CDR3 length: 14 residues. Germline assignment: CDR1 SGHRS and CDR2 YFSETQ. This CDR3 is CASSLAGSSYEQYF. In DNA form, the CDR3 reads TGCGCCAGCAGCTTGGCTGGCAGCTCCTACGAGCAGTACTTC. The whole variable domain, remainder taken from reference TRBV5-1 and TRBJ2-7, is KAGVTQTPRYLIKTRGQQVTLSCSPISGHRSVSWYQQTPGQGLQFLFEYFSETQRNKGNFPGRFSGRQFSNSRSEMNVSTLELGDSALYLCASSLAGSSYEQYFGPGTRLTVT.

This rearrangement joins TRBV9 to TRBJ2-1, with D maybe TRBD2 (6 bases). V shed 3 bases and J shed 9 bases, with 16 bases lying between them. Germline CDR1 is SGDLS and CDR2 is YYNGEE. This CDR3 has 14 residues. CDR3 residues: CASSAGTQQGEQFF. The DNA for the CDR3 is TGTGCCAGCAGCGCCGGGACTCAGCAAGGTGAGCAGTTCTTC.

The chain recombines TRBV5-1 with TRBJ1-6; possible D gene TRBD1, 6 bases. The length of the CDR3 is 16 residues. Germline V CDR1 and CDR2: SGHRS, YFSETQ. The V end was cut by 0 bases, the J end by 7 bases, with 14 bases between. The CDR3 here is CASSLGSAGENSPLHF. The CDR3 region has the DNA TGCGCCAGCAGCTTGGGGTCCGCAGGGGAGAATTCACCCCTCCACTTT.

The chain is built from TRBV7-3 and TRBJ2-1; the match to TRBD2 covers 10 bases. This CDR3 contains 16 residues. From germline, CDR1 is SGHTA and CDR2 FQGTGA. V lost 3 bases, J lost 2 bases, and 4 bases stayed unmatched. CDR3 nucleotides: TGTGCCAGCAGCTTGCTAGCGGGAGCGACCTACAATGAGCAGTTCTTC. Protein: CASSLLAGATYNEQFF.

This clone was seen just once. V is TRBV5-1 and J is TRBJ2-3; 9 bases are shared with TRBD1. Germline-derived CDR1 and CDR2 are SGHRS and YFSETQ. This CDR3 spans 14 amino acids. After removal of 5 bases from V and 2 bases from J, the junction contained 3 bases not matched to a gene. The CDR3 region is CASRQGAITDTQYF. CDR3 coding DNA: TGCGCCAGCAGACAGGGGGCGATCACAGATACGCAGTATTTT.

The V and J genes are TRBV7-8 and TRBJ2-6, with a tentative D call TRBD2 (5 bases). Per germline, CDR1 SGHVS and CDR2 FQNEAQ. V lost 5 bases, J lost 0 bases, and 8 bases lay in between. This CDR3 spans 15 amino acids. CDR3 DNA sequence: TGTGCCAGCAGCCTTAGCGTCTCTGGGGCCAACGTCCTGACTTTC. This codes for CASSLSVSGANVLTF.

The chain employs TRBV28 and TRBJ1-1; D is ambiguous. The germline V and J ends were trimmed by 2 bases and 1 base, with 8 bases remaining between them. CDR3 length: 14 amino acids. The germline CDR1 and CDR2 sequences are MDHEN and SYDVKM. CDR3 region: CASSLDTTNTEAFF. The CDR3 DNA reads TGTGCCAGCAGTTTAGATACAACGAACACTGAAGCTTTCTTT.

The chain employs TRBV5-1 and TRBJ2-7; the match to TRBD2 covers 12 bases. V was pared by 7 bases and J by 4 bases, with 9 bases of the junction left unmatched. Germline values: CDR1 SGHRS, CDR2 YFSETQ. The CDR3 spans 15 residues. This chain's CDR3 is CASGPLAGGIYEQYF. DNA for the CDR3: TGCGCCAGCGGGCCCCTAGCGGGAGGGATATACGAGCAGTACTTC.

V usage is TRBV16 and J usage is TRBJ1-1, with D tentatively TRBD1 (5 bases). CDR3 length: 14 amino acids. Per the germline V gene, CDR1 is KGHSY and CDR2 is FQNENV. The V end was cut by 1 base, the J end by 1 base, with 7 bases between. CDR3 coding DNA: TGTGCCAGCAGCCAATTCGGGGGGAACACTGAAGCTTTCTTT. Translation: CASSQFGGNTEAFF.

In its sample, this clone was seen a few times. The chain is built from TRBV2 and TRBJ2-1; perhaps TRBD2 as D (7 bases). Between the trimmed V and J ends, which lost 3 bases and 7 bases, there was a span of 19 bases. The length of the CDR3 is 16 residues. Germline loops: CDR1 SNHLY, CDR2 FYNNEI. CDR3 amino acids: CASSDLMRGGWNEQFF. DNA of the CDR3: TGTGCCAGCAGTGATCTCATGAGGGGGGGTTGGAATGAGCAGTTCTTC.

The rearrangement joins TRBV7-9 to TRBJ2-5, with D tentatively TRBD1 (7 bases). V lost 3 bases, J lost 5 bases, and 13 bases lay in between. The CDR3 runs 14 residues. Germline CDR1 SEHNR, CDR2 FQNEAQ (reference sequence). In DNA, the CDR3 is TGTGCCAGCAGCTTTTTGCAGGGGGGTGAGACCCAGTACTTC. Protein sequence: CASSFLQGGETQYF.

This clone was seen once. This chain uses TRBV6-5 with TRBJ2-1, with D possibly TRBD1 on 6 matching bases. Germline CDR1 is MNHEY and CDR2 is SVGAGI. The CDR3 spans 14 residues. V was trimmed by 4 bases and J by 8 bases, leaving 15 bases between them. CDR3 residues: CASSFVQGKDEQFF. The CDR3, as DNA: TGTGCCAGCAGTTTCGTTCAGGGGAAGGATGAGCAGTTCTTC.

Concerning this clone itself: The same CDR3 is also encoded by other DNA sequences in this sample. The V gene is TRBV7-2, the J gene TRBJ1-2, with D possibly matching TRBD1 (6 bases). The germline V gene encodes CDR1 SGHTA and CDR2 FQGNSA. The germline V and J ends were trimmed by 0 bases and 8 bases, with 16 bases remaining between them. This CDR3 is 15 amino acids long. CDR3: CASSLALAGAGGYTF. Written as DNA, the CDR3 is TGTGCCAGCAGCTTAGCCTTGGCGGGGGCGGGGGGCTACACCTTC.

V usage is TRBV5-1 and J usage is TRBJ2-7; a possible D gene is TRBD1 (6 bases). V lost 0 bases, J lost 2 bases, and 9 bases lay in between. Germline V lookup: CDR1 SGHRS, CDR2 YFSETQ. The CDR3 length is 14 residues. The CDR3 DNA reads TGCGCCAGCAGCTTGGGTGACAGGCCCTACGAGCAGTACTTC. It yields the protein CASSLGDRPYEQYF. The full variable domain, with the rest looked up from reference TRBV5-1 and TRBJ2-7, is KAGVTQTPRYLIKTRGQQVTLSCSPISGHRSVSWYQQTPGQGLQFLFEYFSETQRNKGNFPGRFSGRQFSNSRSEMNVSTLELGDSALYLCASSLGDRPYEQYFGPGTRLTVT.

The chain joins TRBV7-9 to TRBJ1-1; 7 bases are shared with TRBD1. This CDR3 spans 16 amino acids. Germline V gene sequence: CDR1 SEHNR, CDR2 FQNEAQ (reference sequence). Trimming at V came to 2 bases and at J to 5 bases, leaving 11 bases not matched to a gene. The CDR3 sequence is CASSLPIDRVETEAFF. The DNA of the CDR3 is TGTGCCAGCAGCTTACCAATCGACAGGGTTGAAACTGAAGCTTTCTTT.

This clone showed up just once. The chain is built from TRBV28 and TRBJ2-7, with a possible D match to TRBD2 (6 bases). In germline, CDR1 is MDHEN, CDR2 SYDVKM. The length of the CDR3 is 15 residues. Trimming pared 3 bases from V and 2 bases from J, leaving 14 bases between. The CDR3 sequence: CASSFGRGKTYEQYF. The CDR3 DNA is TGTGCCAGCAGTTTTGGGCGGGGCAAGACCTACGAGCAGTACTTC. Full variable domain (remainder filled in from reference TRBV28 and TRBJ2-7): DVKVTQSSRYLVKRTGEKVFLECVQDMDHENMFWYRQDPGLGLRLIYFSYDVKMKEKGDIPEGYSVSREKKERFSLILESASTNQTSMYLCASSFGRGKTYEQYFGPGTRLTVT.

DNA of the CDR3: TGCGCCAGCAGCCAAGATTTTCGCCTGGACGCTAGCGGGAAGTACGAGCAGTACTTC. This encodes CASSQDFRLDASGKYEQYF. The genes are TRBV4-1 and TRBJ2-5; 9 nucleotides agree with TRBD2. The J call may be mistaken, given a closer DNA end match to TRBJ2-7. Germline V lookup: CDR1 MGHRA, CDR2 YSYEKL. The CDR3 extends over 19 amino acids.

The rearrangement uses TRBV5-1 and TRBJ2-2; 7 bases map to TRBD1. The V gene's germline CDR1 is SGHRS and CDR2 YFSETQ. This CDR3 has 16 residues. Germline trimming cut 4 bases from V and 4 bases from J; bases unmatched to any gene: 10. CDR3 residues: CASSRDRQGPTGELFF. As DNA, the CDR3 is TGCGCCAGCAGCAGGGACCGACAGGGCCCCACCGGGGAGCTGTTTTTT.

This chain links TRBV13 with TRBJ1-1, with TRBD1 matching over 9 bases. Germline values: CDR1 PRHDT, CDR2 FYEKMQ (reference sequence). The CDR3 length is 15 residues. Trimming removed 4 bases from V and 5 bases from J; junction bases left unmatched: 8. The CDR3 loop is CASSSTLDRGTEAFF. The CDR3 region has the DNA TGTGCCAGCAGCTCGACCCTGGACAGGGGAACTGAAGCTTTCTTT.

The V call is TRBV4-2, the J call TRBJ2-7, with D unresolved. With 4 bases removed from V and 3 bases from J, the gap between germline ends came to 10 bases. CDR1 is LGHNA and CDR2 is YNFKEQ in the germline V gene. The CDR3 has 13 amino acids. CDR3 nucleotide sequence: TGTGCCAGCAGCCTTATCGGTCTCTACGAGCAGTACTTC. Translation gives CASSLIGLYEQYF.

This clone has just one count. The gene calls are TRBV30 and TRBJ2-7; 8 nucleotides agree with TRBD1. Germline lookup yields CDR1 GTSNPN and CDR2 SVGIG (reference sequence). This CDR3 contains 12 residues. V shed 4 bases, J shed 4 bases, and the junction held 3 bases outside the gene matches. CDR3 sequence: CAWTGGTYEQYF. Here the CDR3 DNA reads TGTGCCTGGACAGGGGGCACGTACGAGCAGTACTTC.

This chain links TRBV9 with TRBJ2-7, with D maybe TRBD1 (6 bases). This CDR3 is 15 amino acids long. V was shortened by 0 bases and J by 2 bases, with 12 bases between the two germline ends. In germline, CDR1 is SGDLS, CDR2 YYNGEE. The CDR3 DNA follows: TGTGCCAGCAGCGTAGCTGGGGGCGAAACCTACGAGCAGTACTTC. Translation: CASSVAGGETYEQYF.

J is TRBJ2-3 and V is TRBV11-3; TRBD1 matches 8 bases. Trimming removed 5 bases from V and 3 bases from J; junction bases left unmatched: 7. The V gene's germline CDR1 is SGHNT and CDR2 YENEEA. The CDR3 is made up of 15 amino acids. The CDR3 DNA follows: TGTGCCAGCAGCCGTAGACAGGGGCTGACAGATACGCAGTATTTT. Translating it yields CASSRRQGLTDTQYF.

This chain connects TRBV5-6 to TRBJ1-3; D remains ambiguous. Germline CDR1 SGHDT, CDR2 YYEEEE. CDR3 length: 12 residues. Trimming cost V 2 bases and J 8 bases, with 8 bases left between them. CDR3 sequence: CASSFLGDTIYF. The DNA of the CDR3 is TGTGCCAGCAGCTTTTTGGGAGACACCATATATTTT.

The rearrangement joins TRBV19 to TRBJ1-2, with D maybe TRBD1 (6 bases). Germline values: CDR1 LNHDA, CDR2 SQIVND (reference sequence). This CDR3 spans 13 amino acids. Trimming stripped 5 bases from V and 4 bases from J, with 11 bases between. In DNA form, the CDR3 reads TGTGCCAGTAGTGGCAGGGGTGGCTATGGCTACACCTTC. Residues: CASSGRGGYGYTF.

The chain recombines TRBV6-5 with TRBJ2-7, with a weak D call TRBD2 (6 bases). The V gene's germline CDR1 is MNHEY and CDR2 SVGAGI. The V and J ends lost 8 bases and 7 bases respectively, with 21 bases between them. The CDR3 is 14 amino acids. This CDR3 is CASRWGFQAGEQYF. The CDR3 nucleotides read TGTGCCAGCCGTTGGGGGTTTCAGGCGGGGGAGCAGTACTTC.

The chain joins TRBV6-6 to TRBJ1-1, with D uncertain. Between the trimmed V and J ends, which lost 0 bases and 3 bases, there was a span of 11 bases. Germline V gene lookup returns CDR1 MNHNY and CDR2 SVGAGI (reference sequence). The CDR3 is 15 residues long. As DNA, the CDR3 is TGTGCCAGCAGTTACTCGATGTGGAGAGACACTGAAGCTTTCTTT. Its protein is CASSYSMWRDTEAFF.